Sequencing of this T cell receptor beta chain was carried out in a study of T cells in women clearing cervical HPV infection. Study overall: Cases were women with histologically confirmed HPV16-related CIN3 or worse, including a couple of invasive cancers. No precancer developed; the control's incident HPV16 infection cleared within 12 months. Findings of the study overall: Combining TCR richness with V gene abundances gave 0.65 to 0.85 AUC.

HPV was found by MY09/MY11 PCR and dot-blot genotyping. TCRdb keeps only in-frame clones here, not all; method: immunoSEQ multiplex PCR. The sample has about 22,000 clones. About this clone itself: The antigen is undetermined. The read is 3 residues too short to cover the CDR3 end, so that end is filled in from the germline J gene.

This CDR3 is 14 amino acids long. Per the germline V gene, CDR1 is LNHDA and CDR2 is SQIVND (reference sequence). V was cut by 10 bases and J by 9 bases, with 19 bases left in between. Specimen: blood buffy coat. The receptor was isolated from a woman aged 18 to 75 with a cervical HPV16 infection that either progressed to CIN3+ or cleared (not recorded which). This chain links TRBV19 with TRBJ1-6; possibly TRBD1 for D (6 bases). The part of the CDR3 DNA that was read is TGTGCCACCCGAGGAACAGGGTCCACTTCACCC. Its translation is CATRGTGSTSP. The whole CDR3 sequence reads CATRGTGSTSPLHF. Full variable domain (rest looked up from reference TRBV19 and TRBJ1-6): DGGITQSPKYLFRKEGQNVTLSCEQNLNHDAMYWYRQDPGQGLRLIYYSQIVNDFQKGDIAEGYSVSREKKESFPLTVTSAQKNPTAFYLCATRGTGSTSPLHFGNGTRLTVT.